Presented here are 15 T cell receptor beta chains from one specimen sequenced in a study of blood T cell repertoires in COVID-19. Profiling relied on immunoSEQ multiplex PCR, and the TCRdb table lists in-frame clones only, not all of them. The top ten hold approximately 1.5% of the sample, which has around 300,000 clones, roughly nine tenths seen once. The sequencing sample was made of PBMCs or T cells enriched from blood (not recorded which). Receptor source: a woman aged 40 to 49 who had recovered from COVID-19.

This chain joins TRBV12-2 and TRBJ1-1; the table's D call, TRBD1, has no DNA check behind it. TRBV12-2 is annotated as a pseudogene. The CDR3 runs to 15 residues. This CDR3 is CASRFLDSVNTEAFF. CDR3 bases: TGTGCAAGTCGCTTTCTGGACAGCGTGAACACTGAAGCTTTCTTT.

This clone is a singleton in its sample. CDR3 coding DNA: TGTGCCAGCAGCTTTTCGGTCGTCTCCTACGAGCAGTACTTC. Its protein product is CASSFSVVSYEQYF. This chain joins TRBV7-9 and TRBJ2-7; D ambiguous. The CDR3 is made up of 14 amino acids. Germline CDR1 is SEHNR and CDR2 is FQNEAQ (reference sequence). V shed 3 bases and J shed 0 bases, with 9 bases lying between them.

This sequence joins TRBV4-3 and TRBJ1-2; D is undetermined. This CDR3 contains 14 residues. Trimming took 6 bases from V and 7 from J, leaving 18 bases between them. Germline V gene data show CDR1 as LGHNA and CDR2 as YSLEER. The CDR3 DNA reads as TGCGCCAGCAGTAACCTACCAGGCTACGGTGGCTACACCTTC. The encoded protein is CASSNLPGYGGYTF.

The chain carries TRBV2 and TRBJ2-5, with 13 positions matching TRBD2. The CDR3 is 15 amino acids. Per the germline V gene, CDR1 is SNHLY and CDR2 is FYNNEI. V lost 7 bases, J lost 3 bases, and 5 bases stayed unmatched. CDR3 loop: CASTRLAGGKETQYF. CDR3 in DNA: TGTGCCAGCACAAGACTAGCGGGGGGCAAAGAGACCCAGTACTTC.

This clone has just one count. The chain uses TRBV4-1 and TRBJ1-2, with a tentative D call TRBD1 (6 bases). Trimming took off 2 bases at V and 7 bases at J, with 14 bases between the two ends. The germline V gene encodes CDR1 MGHRA and CDR2 YSYEKL. The CDR3 is 14 residues long. CDR3 residues: CASSQSQGSAGYTF. Here the CDR3 DNA reads TGCGCCAGCAGCCAATCCCAGGGGTCTGCTGGCTACACCTTC.

This sequence joins TRBV7-3 and TRBJ2-2; maybe TRBD2 (5 bases). V gave up 1 base and J gave up 2 bases, with 11 bases separating them. The CDR3 runs 16 residues. CDR1 is SGHTA, CDR2 FQGTGA, per germline. The CDR3 protein is CASSLNGGSNTGELFF. The CDR3 DNA sequence: TGTGCCAGCAGCTTAAATGGTGGGAGTAACACCGGGGAGCTGTTTTTT. Looking up the rest from reference TRBV7-3 and TRBJ2-2 gives the full variable domain: GAGVSQTPSNKVTEKGKYVELRCDPISGHTALYWYRQSLGQGPEFLIYFQGTGAADDSGLPNDRFFAVRPEGSVSTLKIQRTERGDSAVYLCASSLNGGSNTGELFFGEGSRLTVL.

J is TRBJ1-5 and V is TRBV4-2; tentatively, D is TRBD1 (5 bases). CDR1 and CDR2 (germline): LGHNA, YNFKEQ. The CDR3 is made up of 17 amino acids. V lost 4 bases and J lost 4, with 20 bases in between. CDR3 in amino acids: CASSPLRGGEINQPQHF. In nucleotides, the CDR3 is TGTGCCAGCAGCCCGCTGCGGGGGGGTGAAATAAATCAGCCCCAGCATTTT.

The chain is built from TRBV2 and TRBJ1-2; 7 bases agree with TRBD1. The junction had 13 bases not matched to a gene; V was cut back by 9 bases and J by 6 bases. In germline, CDR1 is SNHLY, CDR2 FYNNEI. CDR3 length: 14 amino acids. CDR3 sequence reads: CASSSLGQSDGYTF. The CDR3, as DNA: TGTGCCAGTAGTAGCCTGGGACAGAGCGATGGCTACACCTTC.

This chain links TRBV5-1 with TRBJ2-2; 7 bases fit TRBD1. Germline V gives CDR1 SGHRS, CDR2 YFSETQ. CDR3 length: 15 residues. Trimming at V came to 0 bases and at J to 5 bases, leaving 4 bases not matched to a gene. The CDR3 DNA reads as TGCGCCAGCAGCTTGGTAGGGGGCGATACCGGGGAGCTGTTTTTT. Protein: CASSLVGGDTGELFF.

This rearrangement joins TRBV7-6 to TRBJ2-5, with 7 bases lining up with TRBD2. The germline CDR1 and CDR2 sequences are SGHVS and FNYEAQ. Losses at the gene ends were 0 bases for V and 5 bases for J; bases not matched to a gene: 6. This CDR3 comprises 15 residues. The CDR3 reads CASSLARGVAETQYF. CDR3 sequence (DNA): TGTGCCAGCAGCTTAGCCCGGGGGGTTGCGGAGACCCAGTACTTC.

The chain is built from TRBV6-5 and TRBJ2-1; 13 bases are shared with TRBD2. Germline loops: CDR1 MNHEY, CDR2 SVGAGI. The CDR3 loop spans 15 amino acids. V was pared by 3 bases and J by 7 bases, with 3 bases of the junction left unmatched. CDR3 loop: CASSYTSGGGNEQFF. Here the CDR3 DNA reads TGTGCCAGCAGTTATACTAGCGGGGGGGGGAATGAGCAGTTCTTC.

The chain recombines TRBV11-2 with TRBJ1-1, with a weak D call TRBD1 (5 bases). The CDR3 loop spans 14 amino acids. The germline V and J ends were trimmed by 1 base and 5 bases, with 11 bases remaining between them. The germline V gene encodes CDR1 SGHAT and CDR2 FQNNGV. CDR3 residues: CASSLVGAGTEAFF. The CDR3 region has the DNA TGTGCCAGCAGCTTAGTAGGGGCGGGGACTGAAGCTTTCTTT.

The V gene is TRBV5-8, the J gene TRBJ1-5; D gene ambiguous. Germline V gene sequence: CDR1 SGHTS, CDR2 YDEGEE. The CDR3 contains 14 residues. Trimming removed 3 bases at V and 0 bases at J, with 7 bases between. The CDR3 DNA follows: TGTGCCAGCAGCTACCTACTTAGCAATCAGCCCCAGCATTTT. Its translation: CASSYLLSNQPQHF.

CDR3 DNA sequence: TGTGCCAGCAGCTTTGGGGAGGCGAATGAGCAGTTCTTC. This gives the protein CASSFGEANEQFF. This chain uses TRBV7-2 with TRBJ2-1; TRBD2 might be the D (6 bases). The CDR3 has 13 amino acids. V shed 3 bases and J shed 7 bases, with 10 bases lying between them. CDR1 and CDR2 from the germline V gene are SGHTA and FQGNSA.

The chain has TRBV7-8 and TRBJ2-1, with a weak D call TRBD2 (6 bases). This CDR3 is 15 amino acids long. V lost 5 bases and J 5 bases, leaving 16 bases between the germline ends. Germline CDR1 SGHVS, CDR2 FQNEAQ. The CDR3 DNA reads TGTGCCAGCAGCCCTAAGCGGGTTGTAAACAATGAGCAGTTCTTC. Amino acid sequence: CASSPKRVVNNEQFF.